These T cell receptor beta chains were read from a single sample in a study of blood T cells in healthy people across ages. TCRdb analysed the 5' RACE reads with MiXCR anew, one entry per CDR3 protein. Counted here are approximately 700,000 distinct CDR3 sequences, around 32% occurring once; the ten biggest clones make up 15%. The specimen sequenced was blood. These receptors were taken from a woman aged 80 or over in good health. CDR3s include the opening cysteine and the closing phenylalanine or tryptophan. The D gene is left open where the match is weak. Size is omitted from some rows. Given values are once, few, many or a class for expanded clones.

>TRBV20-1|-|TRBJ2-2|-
CSASGPGGELFF
TGCAGTGCCTCAGGGCCAGGGGGGGAGCTGTTTTTT
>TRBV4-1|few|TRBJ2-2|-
CASSQMMNTGELFF
TGCGCCAGCAGCCAAATGATGAACACCGGGGAGCTGTTTTTT
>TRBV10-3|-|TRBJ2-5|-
CAISDLAASTRETQYF
TGTGCCATCAGTGATCTGGCAGCCTCAACAAGAGAGACCCAGTACTTC
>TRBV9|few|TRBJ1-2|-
CASSEGDLVYGYTF
TGTGCCAGCAGCGAGGGGGACTTAGTCTATGGCTACACCTTC
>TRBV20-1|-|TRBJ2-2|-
CSARDRLITGELFF
TGCAGTGCTAGAGATAGACTAATCACCGGGGAGCTGTTTTTT
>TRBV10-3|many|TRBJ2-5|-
CAITLSKKTQYF
TGTGCCATCACTCTCTCCAAGAAGACCCAGTACTTC
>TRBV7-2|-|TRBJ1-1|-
CASSFGPEPNTEAFF
TGTGCCAGCAGCTTCGGTCCAGAACCTAACACTGAAGCTTTCTTT
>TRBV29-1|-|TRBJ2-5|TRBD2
CSVAWTSGGGGTQYF
TGCAGCGTTGCCTGGACTAGCGGGGGTGGCGGGACCCAGTACTTC
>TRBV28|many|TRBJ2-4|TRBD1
CASSRRGQGVLIQYF
TGTGCCAGCAGTCGTCGGGGACAGGGAGTTTTAATTCAGTACTTC
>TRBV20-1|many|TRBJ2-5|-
CSARVLRGRFSQETQYF
TGCAGTGCTAGAGTCTTGCGTGGAAGGTTCTCCCAAGAGACCCAGTACTTC
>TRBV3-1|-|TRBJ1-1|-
CVSSQSTMNTEAFF
TGTGTCAGCAGCCAAAGCACAATGAACACTGAAGCTTTCTTT
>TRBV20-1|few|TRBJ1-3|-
CSARLQGGNTIYF
TGCAGTGCTAGACTGCAAGGGGGAAACACCATATATTTT
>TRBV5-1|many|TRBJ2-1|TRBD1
CASSYGTGPNNEQFF
TGCGCCAGCAGCTACGGGACAGGGCCCAACAATGAGCAGTTCTTC
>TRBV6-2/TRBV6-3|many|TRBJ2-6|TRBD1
CASRATGTGANVLTF
TGTGCCAGCAGGGCGACAGGGACTGGGGCCAACGTCCTGACTTTC
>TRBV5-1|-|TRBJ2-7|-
CASSGDIAYEQYF
TGCGCCAGCAGCGGGGACATAGCTTACGAGCAGTACTTC
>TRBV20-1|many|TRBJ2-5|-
CSASPTRGGETQYF
TGCAGTGCTAGTCCGACTAGGGGGGGAGAGACCCAGTACTTC
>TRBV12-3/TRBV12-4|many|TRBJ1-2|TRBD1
CASSLTGAKANYGYTF
TGTGCCAGCAGTTTGACAGGGGCCAAAGCTAACTATGGCTACACCTTC
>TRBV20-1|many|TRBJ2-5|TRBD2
CSARDPTGGAETQYF
TGCAGTGCTAGAGATCCAACGGGGGGGGCAGAGACCCAGTACTTC
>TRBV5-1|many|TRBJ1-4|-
CASSPDGTNEKLFF
TGCGCCAGCAGCCCGGATGGGACTAATGAAAAACTGTTTTTT
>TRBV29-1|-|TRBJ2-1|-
CSVASPTSHEQFF
TGCAGCGTTGCCAGCCCCACAAGCCATGAGCAGTTCTTC
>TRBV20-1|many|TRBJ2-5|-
CSVERRGGETQYF
TGCAGTGTTGAGAGAAGGGGGGGAGAGACCCAGTACTTC
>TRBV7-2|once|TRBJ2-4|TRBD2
CASSSSAKRERAKNIQYF
TGTGCCAGCAGCTCATCCGCTAAGCGGGAACGAGCCAAAAACATTCAGTACTTC
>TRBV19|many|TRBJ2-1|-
CASSTGQVVNEQFF
TGTGCCAGTAGCACAGGGCAGGTGGTGAATGAGCAGTTCTTC
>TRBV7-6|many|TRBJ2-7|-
CASSLVAGDYEQYF
TGTGCCAGCAGCTTAGTAGCAGGGGACTACGAGCAGTACTTC
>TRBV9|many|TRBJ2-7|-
CASSVGSEDSSYEQYF
TGTGCCAGCAGCGTAGGCTCGGAAGACAGCTCCTACGAGCAGTACTTC
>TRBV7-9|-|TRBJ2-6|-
CASSLLGAANVLTF
TGTGCCAGCAGCTTACTAGGTGCGGCCAACGTCCTGACTTTC
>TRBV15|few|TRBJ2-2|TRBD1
CATSRGGQGSTGELFF
TGTGCCACCAGCAGAGGGGGACAGGGATCCACCGGGGAGCTGTTTTTT
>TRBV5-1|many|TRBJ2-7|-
CASSLAAGGYEQYF
TGCGCCAGCAGCTTGGCGGCAGGTGGCTACGAGCAGTACTTC
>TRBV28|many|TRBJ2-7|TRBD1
CASSLLGQITYEQYF
TGTGCCAGCAGTTTATTGGGACAGATTACCTACGAGCAGTACTTC
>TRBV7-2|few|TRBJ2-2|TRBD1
CASSLMTGFTGELFF
TGTGCCAGCAGCCTGATGACAGGGTTCACCGGGGAGCTGTTTTTT
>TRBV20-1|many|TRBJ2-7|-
CSARTNEAAYEQYF
TGCAGTGCTAGAACCAATGAGGCCGCCTACGAGCAGTACTTC
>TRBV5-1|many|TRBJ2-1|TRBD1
CASSPTGATYNEQFF
TGCGCCAGCAGCCCAACAGGGGCAACCTACAATGAGCAGTTCTTC
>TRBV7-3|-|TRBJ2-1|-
CASSVRGWANEQFF
TGTGCCAGCAGCGTCAGGGGATGGGCCAATGAGCAGTTCTTC
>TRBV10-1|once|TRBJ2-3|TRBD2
CASAGLAGNTDTQYF
TGCGCCAGCGCCGGACTAGCGGGGAACACAGATACGCAGTATTTT
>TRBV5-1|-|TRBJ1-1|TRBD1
CASSHGTGGPAVF
TGCGCCAGCAGCCATGGGACAGGAGGGCCAGCTGTCTTT
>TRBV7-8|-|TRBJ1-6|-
CASSLDGALSYNSPLHF
TGTGCCAGCAGCTTAGATGGCGCACTCTCCTATAATTCACCCCTCCACTTT
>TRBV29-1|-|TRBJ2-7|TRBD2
CSVASSGGAYEQYF
TGCAGCGTTGCCTCTAGCGGGGGCGCCTACGAGCAGTACTTC
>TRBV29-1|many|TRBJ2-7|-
CSVEVNPSYEQYF
TGCAGCGTTGAGGTAAACCCATCCTACGAGCAGTACTTC
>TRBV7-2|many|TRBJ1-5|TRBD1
CASSSYRGGNQPQHF
TGTGCCAGCAGCTCCTACAGGGGAGGCAATCAGCCCCAGCATTTT
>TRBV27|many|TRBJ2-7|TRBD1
CASSFSGQGVYEQYF
TGTGCCAGCAGTTTTTCGGGGCAGGGGGTCTACGAGCAGTACTTC
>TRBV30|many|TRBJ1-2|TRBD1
CAWNGATGGNGYTF
TGTGCCTGGAACGGTGCTACAGGGGGGAATGGCTACACCTTC
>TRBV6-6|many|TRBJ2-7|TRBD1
CASSGRDRAYEQYF
TGTGCCAGCAGTGGCCGGGACAGGGCCTACGAGCAGTACTTC
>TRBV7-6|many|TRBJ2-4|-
CASSLVSGSGFLAKNIQYF
TGTGCCAGCAGCTTAGTGTCCGGTAGCGGATTCTTAGCCAAAAACATTCAGTACTTC
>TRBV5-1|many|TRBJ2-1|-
CASSLSGTSNNEQFF
TGCGCCAGCAGCTTATCCGGAACGTCGAACAATGAGCAGTTCTTC
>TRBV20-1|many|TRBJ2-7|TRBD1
CSARAPDRGRVGQYF
TGCAGTGCTAGAGCTCCGGACAGGGGGCGCGTCGGGCAGTACTTC
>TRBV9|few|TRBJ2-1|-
CASSVVPMGAYNEQFF
TGTGCCAGCAGCGTAGTCCCCATGGGGGCCTACAATGAGCAGTTCTTC
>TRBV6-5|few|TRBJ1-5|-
CASSPTSGPQNQPQHF
TGTGCCAGCAGTCCGACTTCGGGGCCTCAGAATCAGCCCCAGCATTTT
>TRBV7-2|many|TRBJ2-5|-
CASSSRGRYQETQYF
TGTGCCAGCAGCTCCCGGGGGAGGTACCAAGAGACCCAGTACTTC
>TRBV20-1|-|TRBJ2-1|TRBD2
CSASGASGYNEQFF
TGCAGTGCGAGCGGGGCTAGCGGGTACAATGAGCAGTTCTTC
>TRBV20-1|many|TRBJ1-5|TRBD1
CSAPPGQGAGQPQHF
TGCAGTGCACCCCCGGGACAGGGGGCGGGTCAGCCCCAGCATTTT
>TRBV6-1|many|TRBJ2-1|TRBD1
CASSGVPGQGGNEQFF
TGTGCCAGCAGTGGAGTGCCGGGACAGGGAGGCAATGAGCAGTTCTTC
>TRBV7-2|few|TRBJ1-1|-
CASTTVGATEAFF
TGTGCCAGCACCACAGTGGGGGCCACTGAAGCTTTCTTT
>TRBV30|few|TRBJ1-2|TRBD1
CAWSLTGGGGYTF
TGTGCCTGGAGCCTTACAGGGGGCGGTGGCTACACCTTC
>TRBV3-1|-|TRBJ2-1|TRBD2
CASKGSGSYEQFF
TGTGCCAGCAAGGGTAGCGGGAGTTATGAGCAGTTCTTC
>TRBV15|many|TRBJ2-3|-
CATSGVDTQYF
TGTGCCACCAGCGGGGTAGATACGCAGTATTTT
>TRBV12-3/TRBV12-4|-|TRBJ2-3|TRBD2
CASRDRAGGSDTQYF
TGTGCCAGCAGGGATAGAGCGGGGGGATCCGATACGCAGTATTTT
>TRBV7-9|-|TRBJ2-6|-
CASSLQGPGANVLAF
TGTGCCAGCAGCCTCCAGGGTCCAGGGGCCAACGTCCTGGCTTTC